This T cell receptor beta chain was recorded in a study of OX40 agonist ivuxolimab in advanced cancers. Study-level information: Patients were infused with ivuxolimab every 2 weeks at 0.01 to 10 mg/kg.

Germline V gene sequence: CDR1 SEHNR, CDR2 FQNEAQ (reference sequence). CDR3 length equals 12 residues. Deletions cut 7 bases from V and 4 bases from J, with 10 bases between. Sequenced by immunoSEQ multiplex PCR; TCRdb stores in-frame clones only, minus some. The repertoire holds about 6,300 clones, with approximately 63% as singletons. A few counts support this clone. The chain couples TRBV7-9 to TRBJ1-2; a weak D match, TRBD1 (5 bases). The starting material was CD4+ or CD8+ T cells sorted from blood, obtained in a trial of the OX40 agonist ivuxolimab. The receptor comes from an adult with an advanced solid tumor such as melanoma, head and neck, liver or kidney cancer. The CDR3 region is CASNRGVYGYTF. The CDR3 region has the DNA TGTGCCAGCAATCGGGGGGTCTATGGCTACACCTTC.